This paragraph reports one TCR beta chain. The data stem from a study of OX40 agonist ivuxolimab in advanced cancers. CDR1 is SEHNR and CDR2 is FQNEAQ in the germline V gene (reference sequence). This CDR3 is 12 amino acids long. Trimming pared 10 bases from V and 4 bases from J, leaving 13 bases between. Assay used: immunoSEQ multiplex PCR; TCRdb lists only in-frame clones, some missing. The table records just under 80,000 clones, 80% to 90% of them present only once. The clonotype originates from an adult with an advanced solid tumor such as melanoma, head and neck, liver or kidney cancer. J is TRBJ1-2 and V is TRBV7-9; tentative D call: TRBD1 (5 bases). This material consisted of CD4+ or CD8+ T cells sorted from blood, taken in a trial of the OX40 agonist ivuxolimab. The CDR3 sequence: CATGRDSYGYTF. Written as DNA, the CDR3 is TGTGCCACGGGGAGGGACTCCTATGGCTACACCTTC.